These 16 T cell receptor beta chains originate from one sample sequenced in a study of T cell repertoires in cytomegalovirus infection. The antigens these receptors bind are not known. A single record per CDR3 protein comes from TCRdb applying MiXCR to the reads. In the table there are approximately 500,000 distinct CDR3 sequences, around 35% of which are singletons. Sequences were derived from cultured PBMCs, sampled from culture after CMV antigen stimulation. Every receptor here comes from a human donor in good health (CMV status not recorded). Some clones in this sample may be carry-over from other donors' samples.

The chain uses TRBV7-3 and TRBJ1-1; D possibly corresponds to TRBD1 (6 bases). The V gene lost 6 bases and the J gene lost 4 bases, with 15 bases spanning the gap. Per germline, CDR1 SGHTA and CDR2 FQGTGA. The CDR3 runs 14 residues. CDR3 coding DNA: TGTGCCAGCAGTGAACAGGGAAGGGTCACTGAAGCTTTCTTT. This gives the protein CASSEQGRVTEAFF.

As regards this clonotype: This sequence may be a read error, since a much larger clone differs from it by one base. The chain recombines TRBV7-2 with TRBJ1-4, with D perhaps matching TRBD1 (5 bases). CDR1 and CDR2 from the germline V gene are SGHTA and FQGNSA. This CDR3 spans 14 amino acids. V was shortened by 8 bases and J by 8 bases, with 18 bases between the two germline ends. CDR3 nucleotides: TGTGCCAGCGGCTCGGGGCCAGGAGGGGAAAAACTGTTTTTT. Protein sequence: CASGSGPGGEKLFF.

The J gene is TRBJ2-1, the V gene TRBV6-2 or TRBV6-3; 9 bases line up with TRBD2. The germline V gene has CDR1 MNHEY and CDR2 SVGEGT. The CDR3 runs 15 residues. After removal of 6 bases from V and 5 bases from J, the junction contained 8 bases not matched to a gene. CDR3 loop: CASSHSGSLDNEQFF. DNA for the CDR3: TGTGCCAGCAGCCATAGCGGGAGTCTGGACAATGAGCAGTTCTTC.

The table lists this clonotype with a few counts. The chain combines TRBV29-1 with TRBJ2-1, with TRBD2 as a possible D gene (5 bases). In germline, CDR1 is SQVTM, CDR2 ANQGSEA. The CDR3 consists of 16 residues. V lost 4 bases, J lost 0 bases, and 16 bases lay in between. The CDR3 loop reads CSVGVTSPISYNEQFF. As DNA, the CDR3 is TGCAGCGTTGGAGTAACTAGTCCTATCTCCTACAATGAGCAGTTCTTC.

This sequence joins TRBV19 and TRBJ1-5, with D unresolved. Germline V gene sequence: CDR1 LNHDA, CDR2 SQIVND (reference sequence). The ends were cut back, 5 bases at V and 6 bases at J, with 17 bases in the middle. The length of the CDR3 is 15 residues. The CDR3 DNA follows: TGTGCCAGTAGTGTGGGAACGGGCGTCGGTCAGCCCCAGCATTTT. The encoded protein is CASSVGTGVGQPQHF. Complete variable domain (other parts from reference TRBV19 and TRBJ1-5): DGGITQSPKYLFRKEGQNVTLSCEQNLNHDAMYWYRQDPGQGLRLIYYSQIVNDFQKGDIAEGYSVSREKKESFPLTVTSAQKNPTAFYLCASSVGTGVGQPQHFGDGTRLSIL.

The rearrangement links TRBV5-1 to TRBJ2-1; no firm D call. Trimming removed 4 bases at V and 9 bases at J, with 14 bases between. This CDR3 has 13 residues. The germline V gene encodes CDR1 SGHRS and CDR2 YFSETQ. CDR3: CASSPESRSEQFF. The CDR3 DNA sequence: TGCGCCAGCAGCCCGGAATCCCGGAGTGAGCAGTTCTTC.

This chain connects TRBV11-2 to TRBJ2-7; 7 nucleotides line up with TRBD2. V trimming: 2 bases; J trimming: 0 bases; junction bases outside the gene matches: 7. Per germline, CDR1 SGHAT and CDR2 FQNNGV. The CDR3 has 16 amino acids. CDR3 amino acids: CASSLSVGGSSYEQYV. In nucleotides, the CDR3 is TGTGCCAGCAGCTTATCGGTCGGCGGGAGCTCCTACGAGCAGTACGTC.

Ten or more counts support this clonotype. The gene calls are TRBV7-2 and TRBJ2-5; 16 bases are a match to TRBD2. The length of the CDR3 is 18 residues. Germline V gene data show CDR1 as SGHTA and CDR2 as FQGNSA. The J segment lost 4 bases and the V segment lost 4 bases, leaving 9 bases of the junction unmatched. In DNA, the CDR3 is TGTGCCAGCAGCTGGGGGACTAGCGGGAGGGCCGTCGGAGAGACCCAGTACTTC. As protein: CASSWGTSGRAVGETQYF. Filled out from reference TRBV7-2 and TRBJ2-5, the complete variable domain reads GAGVSQSPSNKVTEKGKDVELRCDPISGHTALYWYRQSLGQGLEFLIYFQGNSAPDKSGLPSDRFSAERTGGSVSTLTIQRTQQEDSAVYLCASSWGTSGRAVGETQYFGPGTRLLVL.

The rearrangement joins TRBV18 to TRBJ1-6, with TRBD1 as a possible D gene (5 bases). This CDR3 is built from 14 residues. Germline V CDR1 and CDR2: KGHSH, LQKENI. Trimming cost V 1 base and J 7 bases, with 8 bases left between them. CDR3 amino acids: CASSPQGFNSPLHF. The CDR3 DNA reads as TGTGCCAGCTCACCACAGGGGTTCAATTCACCCCTCCACTTT. Complete variable domain (other parts from reference TRBV18 and TRBJ1-6): NAGVMQNPRHLVRRRGQEARLRCSPMKGHSHVYWYRQLPEEGLKFMVYLQKENIIDESGMPKERFSAEFPKEGPSILRIQQVVRGDSAAYFCASSPQGFNSPLHFGNGTRLTVT.

The chain is built from TRBV7-2 and TRBJ2-5; a weak D match, TRBD2 (5 bases). The CDR3 totals 12 residues. Trimming stripped 6 bases from V and 4 bases from J, with 9 bases between. CDR1 and CDR2 (germline): SGHTA, FQGNSA. The CDR3 protein is CASRRERETQYF. The DNA of the CDR3 is TGTGCCAGCAGGAGGGAGCGAGAGACCCAGTACTTC. The full variable domain, completed using reference TRBV7-2 and TRBJ2-5, is GAGVSQSPSNKVTEKGKDVELRCDPISGHTALYWYRQSLGQGLEFLIYFQGNSAPDKSGLPSDRFSAERTGGSVSTLTIQRTQQEDSAVYLCASRRERETQYFGPGTRLLVL.

This chain uses TRBV7-8 with TRBJ2-7; D may correspond to TRBD1 or TRBD2 (6 bases each). The CDR3 loop spans 14 amino acids. Looked up from germline, CDR1 is SGHVS and CDR2 is FQNEAQ. The V end was cut by 9 bases, the J end by 3 bases, with 18 bases between. CDR3 DNA: TGTGCCAGTTCCCTAGGGGGGCCTTACTACGAGCAGTACTTC. Amino acids: CASSLGGPYYEQYF.

This clonotype was seen at least ten times. The CDR3 protein is CASSGPAGGTIEQFF. As DNA, the CDR3 is TGTGCCAGCAGTGGTCCAGCGGGAGGAACAATCGAGCAGTTCTTC. The rearrangement links TRBV2 to TRBJ2-1, with 9 bases aligning to TRBD2. This CDR3 spans 15 amino acids. The germline CDR1 and CDR2 sequences are SNHLY and FYNNEI. V lost 4 bases, J lost 10 bases, and 11 bases stayed unmatched.

This clonotype showed up just once. This chain links TRBV27 with TRBJ2-7; 7 positions match TRBD1. Trimming removed 5 bases from V and 2 bases from J; junction bases left unmatched: 6. This CDR3 contains 14 residues. CDR1 and CDR2 from the germline V gene are MNHEY and SMNVEV (reference sequence). The chain's CDR3 is CASSRPTGTYEQYV. The CDR3, as DNA: TGTGCCAGCAGTAGGCCGACAGGGACCTACGAGCAGTACGTC.

This clonotype was seen many times. The CDR3 protein is CASSSMRTGAEQYF. Written as DNA, the CDR3 is TGTGCCAGCAGCTCAATGCGGACAGGGGCCGAGCAGTACTTC. The chain has TRBV7-8 and TRBJ2-7; 9 nucleotides agree with TRBD1. The CDR3 is made up of 14 amino acids. Germline lookup yields CDR1 SGHVS and CDR2 FQNEAQ. After removal of 4 bases from V and 6 bases from J, the junction contained 7 bases not matched to a gene. Combining the CDR3 with reference TRBV7-8 and TRBJ2-7 gives the whole variable domain GAGVSQSPRYKVAKRGQDVALRCDPISGHVSLFWYQQALGQGPEFLTYFQNEAQLDKSGLPSDRFFAERPEGSVSTLKIQRTQQEDSAVYLCASSSMRTGAEQYFGPGTRLTVT.

This clonotype was counted many times. The rearrangement links TRBV7-2 to TRBJ2-2; no definite D call. Germline loops: CDR1 SGHTA, CDR2 FQGNSA. Deletions cut 3 bases from V and 0 bases from J, with 8 bases between. The CDR3 is 15 amino acids. CDR3 bases: TGTGCCAGCAGCTTGACCGTCGCGAACACCGGGGAGCTGTTTTTT. Residues: CASSLTVANTGELFF.

The gene calls are TRBV6-1 and TRBJ2-5; 9 nucleotides line up with TRBD2. V lost 4 bases, J lost 4 bases, and 7 bases stayed unmatched. CDR3 length: 15 residues. Per the germline V gene, CDR1 is MNHNS and CDR2 is SASEGT. This chain's CDR3 is CASSAQGLASETQYF. In nucleotides, the CDR3 is TGTGCCAGCAGTGCCCAGGGACTAGCTTCAGAGACCCAGTACTTC.